This T cell receptor (beta chain) was recorded in a study of OX40 agonist ivuxolimab in advanced cancers. The CDR3 totals 15 residues. V was cut by 2 bases and J by 1 base, with 9 bases left in between. Per the germline V gene, CDR1 is SGHTA and CDR2 is FQGNSA. This clone was observed a single time. Generated by immunoSEQ multiplex PCR, the TCRdb table keeps only in-frame clones and is missing some. The repertoire has 55,000 to 70,000 clones, 89% of them found once; the top ten carry more than 0.85%. Specimen: CD4+ or CD8+ T cells sorted from blood, collected in a trial of the OX40 agonist ivuxolimab. This receptor was obtained from an adult with an advanced solid tumor such as melanoma, head and neck, liver or kidney cancer. V usage is TRBV7-2 and J usage is TRBJ2-1, with D uncertain. The CDR3 DNA sequence: TGTGCCAGCAGCTTACATGCCCAGTCCTACAATGAGCAGTTCTTC. It is translated as CASSLHAQSYNEQFF.